One and the same sample provided the 4 T cell receptor beta chains below, sequenced in a study of blood T cell repertoires in COVID-19. Measured with immunoSEQ multiplex PCR; TCRdb has only the in-frame clones, and not every one. The repertoire includes approximately 260,000 clones, approximately 90% of them detected once, and 2.1% sits in the top ten. Sequenced material: peripheral blood. The source is a woman aged 40 to 55 who had recovered from COVID-19.

J is TRBJ2-1 and V is TRBV5-1, with 8 bases identical to TRBD2. The CDR3 loop spans 14 amino acids. The V gene end was trimmed by 7 bases and the J gene end by 6 bases; junction bases not matched to a gene: 9. Germline V gene sequence: CDR1 SGHRS, CDR2 YFSETQ. CDR3 loop: CASGNRGTSNEQFF. The CDR3 nucleotides read TGCGCCAGCGGGAATCGCGGGACTAGCAATGAGCAGTTCTTC.

This rearrangement joins TRBV7-9 to TRBJ2-5; 11 bases map to TRBD2. CDR3 length: 16 residues. CDR1 is SEHNR and CDR2 is FQNEAQ in the germline V gene (reference sequence). The ends lost 1 base at V and 5 bases at J; junction bases unmatched: 6. The DNA of the CDR3 is TGTGCCAGCAGCTTAGTACGATCTAGCGGGGGGGAGACCCAGTACTTC. Amino acids: CASSLVRSSGGETQYF.

The CDR3 sequence: CASSLVIEETQYF. The DNA of the CDR3 is TGTGCCAGCAGTTTAGTCATTGAAGAGACCCAGTACTTC. The chain has TRBV12-3 or TRBV12-4 and TRBJ2-5; no definite D call. V was cut by 1 base and J by 3 bases, with 6 bases left in between. The CDR3 covers 13 residues.

CDR3 DNA sequence: TGTGCCAGCAGCTTAGATTCGGGGACAGGGATCTATAATTCACCCCTCCACTTT. This translates into CASSLDSGTGIYNSPLHF. V usage is TRBV11-2 and J usage is TRBJ1-6; 9 nucleotides agree with TRBD1. The germline gives CDR1 SGHAT, CDR2 FQNNGV. The CDR3 covers 18 residues. The trim removed 0 bases at V and 3 bases at J, leaving 6 bases unmatched.